The clone carrying this T cell receptor beta chain has only one observation. What it binds is not known. The entry originates in a study of identical twins. General observations from the study: For monozygotic twins, models underestimated out-of-frame TCR alpha sharing.

The CDR3 length is 15 residues. Unmatched junction bases numbered 6, after V lost 7 bases and J lost 0 bases. CDR1 MDHEN and CDR2 SYDVKM come from the germline V gene. A template switching step contributed a universal primer site, while unique molecular identifiers were present in the cDNA. TCRdb reanalysed the 5' RACE reads using MiXCR and keeps one entry per CDR3 protein. Of 700,000 to 950,000 distinct CDR3 sequences listed, roughly 12% were seen once; the top ten hold about 1.5%. The sample was also reused in another study, on yellow fever vaccine responses in identical twins. As that report states: The authors reported partly convergent, partly personalized vaccine responses in identical twins.

This TCR was recovered from a woman between 18 and 29 years old in good health. Sequencing was done on a sample of PBMCs. The V gene is TRBV28, the J gene TRBJ2-3, with 8 nucleotides matching TRBD1. CDR3 nucleotide sequence: TGTGCCAGCAATGGGGGACAGGAAAGCACAGATACGCAGTATTTT. The encoded protein is CASNGGQESTDTQYF.